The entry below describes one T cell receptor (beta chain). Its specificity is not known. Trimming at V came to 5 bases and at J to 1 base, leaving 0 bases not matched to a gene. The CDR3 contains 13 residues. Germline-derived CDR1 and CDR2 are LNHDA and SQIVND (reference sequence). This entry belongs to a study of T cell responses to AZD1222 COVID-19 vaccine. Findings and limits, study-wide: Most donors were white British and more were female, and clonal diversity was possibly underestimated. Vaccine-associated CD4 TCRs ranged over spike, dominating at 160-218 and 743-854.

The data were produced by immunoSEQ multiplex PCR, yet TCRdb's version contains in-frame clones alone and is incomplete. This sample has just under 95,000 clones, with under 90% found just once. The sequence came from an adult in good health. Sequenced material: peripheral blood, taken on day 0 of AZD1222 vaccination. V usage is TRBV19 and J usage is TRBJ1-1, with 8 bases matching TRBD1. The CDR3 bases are TGTGCCAGTAGTGACAGGGGGAACACTGAAGCTTTCTTT. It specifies CASSDRGNTEAFF.